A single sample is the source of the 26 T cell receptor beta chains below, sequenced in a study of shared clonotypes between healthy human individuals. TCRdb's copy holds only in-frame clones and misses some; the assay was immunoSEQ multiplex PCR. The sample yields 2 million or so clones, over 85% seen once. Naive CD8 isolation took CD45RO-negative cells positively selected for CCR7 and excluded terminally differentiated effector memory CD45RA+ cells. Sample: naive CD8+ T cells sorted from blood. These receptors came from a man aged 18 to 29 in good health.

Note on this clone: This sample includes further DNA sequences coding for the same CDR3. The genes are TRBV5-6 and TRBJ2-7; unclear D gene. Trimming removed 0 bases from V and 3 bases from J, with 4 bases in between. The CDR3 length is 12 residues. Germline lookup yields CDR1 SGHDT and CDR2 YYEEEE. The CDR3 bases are TGTGCCAGCAGCTTGGGAGACTACGAGCAGTACTTC. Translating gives CASSLGDYEQYF.

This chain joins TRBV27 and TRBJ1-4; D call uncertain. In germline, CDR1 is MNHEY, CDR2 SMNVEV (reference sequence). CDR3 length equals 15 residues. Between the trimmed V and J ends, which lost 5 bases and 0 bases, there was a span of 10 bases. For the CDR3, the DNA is TGTGCCAGCAGTCCTTGGAGGGCAACTAATGAAAAACTGTTTTTT. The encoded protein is CASSPWRATNEKLFF. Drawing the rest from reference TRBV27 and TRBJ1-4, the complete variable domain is EAQVTQNPRYLITVTGKKLTVTCSQNMNHEYMSWYRQDPGLGLRQIYYSMNVEVTDKGDVPEGYKVSRKEKRNFPLILESPSPNQTSLYFCASSPWRATNEKLFFGSGTQLSVL.

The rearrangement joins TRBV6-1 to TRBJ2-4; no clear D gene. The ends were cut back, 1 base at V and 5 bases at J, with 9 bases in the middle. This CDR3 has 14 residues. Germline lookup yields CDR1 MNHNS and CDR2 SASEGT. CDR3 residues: CASSEVRYQNIQYF. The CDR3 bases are TGTGCCAGCAGTGAAGTCCGATACCAAAACATTCAGTACTTC.

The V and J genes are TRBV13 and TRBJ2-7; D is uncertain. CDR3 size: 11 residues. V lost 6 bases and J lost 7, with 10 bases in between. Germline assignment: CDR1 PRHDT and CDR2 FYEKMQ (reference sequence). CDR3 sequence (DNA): TGTGCCAGCAGTGCGACCAGGGAGCAGTACTTC. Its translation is CASSATREQYF.

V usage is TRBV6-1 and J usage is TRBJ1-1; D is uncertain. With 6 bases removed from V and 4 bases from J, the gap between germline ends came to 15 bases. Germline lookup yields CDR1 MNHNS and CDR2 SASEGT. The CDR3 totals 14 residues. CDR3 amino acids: CASSLTLPPTEAFF. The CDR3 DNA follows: TGTGCCAGCAGCCTGACTCTTCCACCCACTGAAGCTTTCTTT.

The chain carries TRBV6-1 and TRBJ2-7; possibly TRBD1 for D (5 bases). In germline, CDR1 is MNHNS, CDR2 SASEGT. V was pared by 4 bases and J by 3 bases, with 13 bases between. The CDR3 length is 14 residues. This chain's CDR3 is CASSGEGAIYEQYF. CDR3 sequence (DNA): TGTGCCAGCAGTGGGGAAGGGGCAATCTACGAGCAGTACTTC.

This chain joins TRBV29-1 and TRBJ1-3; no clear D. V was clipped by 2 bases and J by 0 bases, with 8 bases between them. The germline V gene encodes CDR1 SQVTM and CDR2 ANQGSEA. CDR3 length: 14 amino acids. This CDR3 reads CSVESSSSGNTIYF. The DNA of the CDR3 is TGCAGCGTTGAATCCAGCTCCTCTGGAAACACCATATATTTT.

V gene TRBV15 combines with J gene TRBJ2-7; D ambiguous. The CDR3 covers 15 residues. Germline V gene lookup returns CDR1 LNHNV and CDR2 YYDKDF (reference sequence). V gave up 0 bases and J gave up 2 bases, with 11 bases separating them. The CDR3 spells CATSRDNAGTYEQYF. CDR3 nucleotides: TGTGCCACCAGCAGAGATAACGCCGGAACCTACGAGCAGTACTTC.

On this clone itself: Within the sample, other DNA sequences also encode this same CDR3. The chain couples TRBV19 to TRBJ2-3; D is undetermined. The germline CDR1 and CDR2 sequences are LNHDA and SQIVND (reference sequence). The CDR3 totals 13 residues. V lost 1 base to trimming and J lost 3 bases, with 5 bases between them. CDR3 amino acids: CASSIASTDTQYF. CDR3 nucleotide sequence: TGTGCCAGTAGTATAGCATCGACAGATACGCAGTATTTT.

The CDR3 spells CASSLRRLTTGELFF. As DNA, the CDR3 is TGTGCCAGCAGCCTTCGGAGGCTAACCACCGGGGAGCTGTTTTTT. The chain couples TRBV13 to TRBJ2-2, with a weak D call TRBD2 (5 bases). The V and J ends lost 5 bases and 4 bases respectively, with 14 bases between them. The germline V gene encodes CDR1 PRHDT and CDR2 FYEKMQ (reference sequence). The CDR3 is made up of 15 amino acids.

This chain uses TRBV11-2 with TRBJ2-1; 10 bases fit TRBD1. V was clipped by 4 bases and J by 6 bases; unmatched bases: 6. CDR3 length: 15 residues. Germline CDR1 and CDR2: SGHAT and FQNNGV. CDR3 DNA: TGTGCCAGCAGCTCCCCGGACAGGGGGGTCAATGAGCAGTTCTTC. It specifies CASSSPDRGVNEQFF.

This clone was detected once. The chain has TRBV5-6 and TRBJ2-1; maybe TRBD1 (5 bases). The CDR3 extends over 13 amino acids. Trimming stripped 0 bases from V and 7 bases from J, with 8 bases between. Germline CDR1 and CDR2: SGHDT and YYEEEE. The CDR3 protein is CASSLGQLNEQFF. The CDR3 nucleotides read TGTGCCAGCAGCTTGGGACAGCTGAATGAGCAGTTCTTC.

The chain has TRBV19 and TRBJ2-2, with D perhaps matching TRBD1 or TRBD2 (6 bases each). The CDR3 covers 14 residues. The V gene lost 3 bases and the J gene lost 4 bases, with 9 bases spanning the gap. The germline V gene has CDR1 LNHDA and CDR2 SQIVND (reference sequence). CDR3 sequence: CASSIKGGTGELFF. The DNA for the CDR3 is TGTGCCAGTAGTATTAAGGGGGGCACCGGGGAGCTGTTTTTT.

The CDR3 protein is CASSYQDSSYGYTF. The CDR3 coding sequence is TGTGCCAGCAGTTACCAGGACAGCTCCTATGGCTACACCTTC. This rearrangement joins TRBV6-5 to TRBJ1-2; a weak D match, TRBD1 (6 bases). CDR1 and CDR2 (germline): MNHEY, SVGAGI. V lost 2 bases, J lost 4 bases, and 11 bases lay in between. The CDR3 contains 14 residues.

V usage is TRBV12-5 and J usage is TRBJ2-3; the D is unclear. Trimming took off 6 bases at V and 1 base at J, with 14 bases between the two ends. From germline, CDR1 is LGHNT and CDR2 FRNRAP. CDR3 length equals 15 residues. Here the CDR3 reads CASGLNIRRTDTQYF. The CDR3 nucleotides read TGTGCTAGTGGGTTAAATATACGGCGCACAGATACGCAGTATTTT.

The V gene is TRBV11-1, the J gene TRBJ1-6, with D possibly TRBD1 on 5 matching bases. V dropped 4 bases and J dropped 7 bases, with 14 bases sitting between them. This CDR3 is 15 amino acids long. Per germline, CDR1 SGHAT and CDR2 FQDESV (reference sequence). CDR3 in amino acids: CASSSSWDANSPLHF. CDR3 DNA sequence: TGTGCCAGCAGCTCGTCTTGGGACGCAAATTCACCCCTCCACTTT.

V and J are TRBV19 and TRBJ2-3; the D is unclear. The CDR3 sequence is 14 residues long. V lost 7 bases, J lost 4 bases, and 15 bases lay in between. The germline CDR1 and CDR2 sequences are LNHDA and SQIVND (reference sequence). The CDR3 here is CASKLARSADTQYF. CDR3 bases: TGTGCCAGTAAACTTGCGCGGTCGGCAGATACGCAGTATTTT.

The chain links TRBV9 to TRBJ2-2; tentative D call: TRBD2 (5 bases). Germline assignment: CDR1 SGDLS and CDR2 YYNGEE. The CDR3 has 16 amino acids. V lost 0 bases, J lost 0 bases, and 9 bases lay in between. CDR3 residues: CASSVDSETNTGELFF. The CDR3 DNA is TGTGCCAGCAGCGTAGATAGCGAAACGAACACCGGGGAGCTGTTTTTT. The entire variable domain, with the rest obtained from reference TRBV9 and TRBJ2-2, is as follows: DSGVTQTPKHLITATGQRVTLRCSPRSGDLSVYWYQQSLDQGLQFLIQYYNGEERAKGNILERFSAQQFPDLHSELNLSSLELGDSALYFCASSVDSETNTGELFFGEGSRLTVL.

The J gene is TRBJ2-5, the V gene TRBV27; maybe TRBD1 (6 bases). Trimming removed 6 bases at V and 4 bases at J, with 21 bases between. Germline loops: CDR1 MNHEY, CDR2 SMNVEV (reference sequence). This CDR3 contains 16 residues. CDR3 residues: CASSYLPGEGAETQYF. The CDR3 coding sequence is TGTGCCAGCAGCTACCTCCCAGGGGAAGGGGCAGAGACCCAGTACTTC.

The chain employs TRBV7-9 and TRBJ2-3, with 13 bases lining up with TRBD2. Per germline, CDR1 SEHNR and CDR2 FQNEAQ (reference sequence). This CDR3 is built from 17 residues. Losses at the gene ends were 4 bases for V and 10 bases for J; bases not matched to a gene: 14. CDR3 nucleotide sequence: TGTGCCAGCAGCTCCAAGGCCACTAGCGGGGGGGCGGTGGCGCAGTATTTT. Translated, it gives CASSSKATSGGAVAQYF.

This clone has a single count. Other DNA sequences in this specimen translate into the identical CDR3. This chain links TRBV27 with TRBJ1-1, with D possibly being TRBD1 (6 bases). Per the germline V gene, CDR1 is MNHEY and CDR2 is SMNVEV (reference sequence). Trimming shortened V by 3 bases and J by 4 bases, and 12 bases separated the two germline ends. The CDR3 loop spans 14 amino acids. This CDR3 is CASSFRGWGTEAFF. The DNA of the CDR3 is TGTGCCAGCAGTTTCAGGGGCTGGGGCACTGAAGCTTTCTTT.

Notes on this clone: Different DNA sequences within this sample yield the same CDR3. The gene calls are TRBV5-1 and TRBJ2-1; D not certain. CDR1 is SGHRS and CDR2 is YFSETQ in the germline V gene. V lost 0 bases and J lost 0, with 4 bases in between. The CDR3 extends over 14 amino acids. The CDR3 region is CASSLEGSYNEQFF. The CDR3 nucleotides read TGCGCCAGCAGCTTGGAAGGCTCCTACAATGAGCAGTTCTTC.

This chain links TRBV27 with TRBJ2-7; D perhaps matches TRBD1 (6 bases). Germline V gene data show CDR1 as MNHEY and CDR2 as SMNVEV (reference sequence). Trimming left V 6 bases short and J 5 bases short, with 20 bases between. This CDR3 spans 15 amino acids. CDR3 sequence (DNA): TGTGCCAGCAGCGACCAGGGACAAGGACTTAACGAGCAGTACTTC. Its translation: CASSDQGQGLNEQYF.

CDR3 protein: CASSPPEGIPYYEQYF. The CDR3 bases are TGTGCCAGCTCACCACCCGAGGGGATTCCCTACTACGAGCAGTACTTC. The V gene is TRBV18, the J gene TRBJ2-7, with D possibly called TRBD1 or TRBD2 (5 bases each). Germline CDR1 reads KGHSH; CDR2 reads LQKENI. This CDR3 contains 16 residues. The V end lost 0 bases, the J end lost 3 bases, and 15 bases lay between the germline ends.

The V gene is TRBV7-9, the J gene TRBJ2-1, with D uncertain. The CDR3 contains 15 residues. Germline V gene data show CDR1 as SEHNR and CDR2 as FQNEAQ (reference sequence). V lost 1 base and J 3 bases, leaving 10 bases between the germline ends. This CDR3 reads CASSLVSRYYNEQFF. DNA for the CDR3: TGTGCCAGCAGCTTAGTGTCCAGATACTACAATGAGCAGTTCTTC.

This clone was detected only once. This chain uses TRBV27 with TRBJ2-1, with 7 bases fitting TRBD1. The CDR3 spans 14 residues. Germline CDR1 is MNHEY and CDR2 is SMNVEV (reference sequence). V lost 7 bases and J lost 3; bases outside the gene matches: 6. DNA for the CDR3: TGTGCCAGCACCCACAGGGGCCACTACAATGAGCAGTTCTTC. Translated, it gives CASTHRGHYNEQFF.